The 27 T cell receptor beta chains in this list originate from one sample, sequenced in a study of cytomegalovirus exposure and HLA in healthy donors. Use of 60 Vbeta and 13 Jbeta primers characterized the PCR. Generated by immunoSEQ multiplex PCR, the TCRdb table keeps only in-frame clones and is missing some. The profile shows roughly 120,000 clones, approximately 83% of them singletons. The sample taken for sequencing was PBMCs. All receptors derive from a middle-aged man in good health and CMV-seronegative.

The chain recombines TRBV29-1 with TRBJ1-3; D is ambiguous. Germline V gene lookup returns CDR1 SQVTM and CDR2 ANQGSEA. V lost 7 bases to trimming and J lost 0 bases, with 7 bases between them. The CDR3 spans 12 residues. CDR3 nucleotides: TGCAGCGGATCAGTCTCTGGAAACACCATATATTTT. Its protein is CSGSVSGNTIYF.

V and J are TRBV11-2 and TRBJ2-5; D gene uncertain. Per germline, CDR1 SGHAT and CDR2 FQNNGV. This CDR3 region has 14 residues. V was trimmed by 4 bases and J by 4 bases, leaving 13 bases between them. The CDR3 sequence is CASSSPFPGETQYF. Written as DNA, the CDR3 is TGTGCCAGCAGCTCCCCTTTTCCGGGAGAGACCCAGTACTTC.

V is TRBV5-1 and J is TRBJ2-6; D remains ambiguous. The CDR3 loop spans 14 amino acids. The germline CDR1 and CDR2 sequences are SGHRS and YFSETQ. The V and J ends lost 4 bases and 0 bases respectively, with 5 bases between them. CDR3 sequence: CASSAVSGANVLTF. Written as DNA, the CDR3 is TGCGCCAGCAGCGCAGTCTCTGGGGCCAACGTCCTGACTTTC.

The chain uses TRBV19 and TRBJ1-2; TRBD1 matches 7 bases. Germline assignment: CDR1 LNHDA and CDR2 SQIVND (reference sequence). Trimming cost V 4 bases and J 5 bases; bases outside gene matches: 4. The length of the CDR3 is 13 residues. The CDR3 sequence: CASSTGQYYGYTF. CDR3 nucleotides: TGTGCCAGTAGTACGGGACAGTATTATGGCTACACCTTC.

The rearrangement uses TRBV5-4 and TRBJ1-2; 8 nucleotides line up with TRBD1. Per the germline V gene, CDR1 is SGHNT and CDR2 is YYREEE (reference sequence). V shed 4 bases, J shed 1 base, and the junction held 3 bases outside the gene matches. The CDR3 length is 14 residues. The CDR3 here is CASSVQGVNYGYTF. The CDR3 region has the DNA TGTGCCAGCAGCGTACAGGGGGTTAACTATGGCTACACCTTC.

V is TRBV7-2 and J is TRBJ1-5; D remains ambiguous. CDR1 SGHTA and CDR2 FQGNSA come from the germline V gene. Trimming cost V 8 bases and J 0 bases, with 8 bases left between them. This CDR3 region has 13 residues. This CDR3 reads CASALSSNQPQHF. The CDR3 DNA is TGTGCCAGCGCACTTTCTAGCAATCAGCCCCAGCATTTT.

V and J are TRBV5-4 and TRBJ2-1, with TRBD1 identical over 10 bases. Per the germline V gene, CDR1 is SGHNT and CDR2 is YYREEE (reference sequence). The trim removed 2 bases at V and 8 bases at J, leaving 7 bases unmatched. This CDR3 is built from 15 residues. The CDR3 DNA is TGTGCCAGCAGCTTCAATGGACAGGGGGTCGATGAGCAGTTCTTC. Its protein is CASSFNGQGVDEQFF.

The V and J genes are TRBV7-9 and TRBJ2-7; D gene ambiguous. Germline V lookup: CDR1 SEHNR, CDR2 FQNEAQ (reference sequence). Trimming removed 0 bases at V and 0 bases at J, with 15 bases between. The CDR3 spans 17 residues. The CDR3: CASSLAFSPRSSYEQYF. The DNA of the CDR3 is TGTGCCAGCAGCTTAGCGTTTAGTCCAAGGAGCTCCTACGAGCAGTACTTC.

The chain links TRBV4-2 to TRBJ1-5, with D possibly matching TRBD1 (5 bases). The CDR3 contains 15 residues. CDR1 is LGHNA and CDR2 is YNFKEQ in the germline V gene. The ends were cut back, 0 bases at V and 7 bases at J, with 13 bases in the middle. In DNA form, the CDR3 reads TGTGCCAGCAGCCAAGATCGGGGGGTATACCAGCCCCAGCATTTT. This sequence encodes CASSQDRGVYQPQHF.

This rearrangement joins TRBV7-9 to TRBJ1-6; D might be TRBD1 (5 bases). CDR1 is SEHNR and CDR2 is FQNEAQ in the germline V gene (reference sequence). The CDR3 spans 13 residues. V lost 5 bases, J lost 10 bases, and 12 bases lay in between. The CDR3 loop reads CASSLGRDSPLHF. CDR3 DNA: TGTGCCAGCAGCCTCGGGAGGGACTCACCCCTCCACTTT. The entire variable domain, with the rest obtained from reference TRBV7-9 and TRBJ1-6, is as follows: DTGVSQNPRHKITKRGQNVTFRCDPISEHNRLYWYRQTLGQGPEFLTYFQNEAQLEKSRLLSDRFSAERPKGSFSTLEIQRTEQGDSAMYLCASSLGRDSPLHFGNGTRLTVT.

This rearrangement joins TRBV7-3 to TRBJ2-6, with D hard to call. V was pared by 3 bases and J by 2 bases, with 11 bases between. CDR1 is SGHTA and CDR2 is FQGTGA in the germline V gene. This CDR3 region has 16 residues. CDR3 amino acids: CASSFPTETGANVLTF. As DNA, the CDR3 is TGTGCCAGCAGCTTTCCGACTGAGACTGGGGCCAACGTCCTGACTTTC.

The chain joins TRBV19 to TRBJ1-3, with 10 bases that match TRBD1. V shed 6 bases, J shed 6 bases, and the junction held 5 bases outside the gene matches. There are 14 residues in the CDR3. CDR1 is LNHDA and CDR2 is SQIVND in the germline V gene (reference sequence). For the CDR3, the DNA is TGTGCCAGTAGGACGACAGGGGGCACAAACACCATATATTTT. It translates to CASRTTGGTNTIYF.

This chain uses TRBV29-1 with TRBJ1-1; TRBD1 aligns across 9 bases. This CDR3 is built from 11 residues. J was trimmed by 10 bases and V by 7 bases; bases with no gene match: 7. Germline-derived CDR1 and CDR2 are SQVTM and ANQGSEA. CDR3 sequence reads: CSGTGEAGAFF. In DNA, the CDR3 is TGCAGCGGGACAGGGGAGGCGGGAGCTTTCTTT.

For this clone: Other nucleotide sequences from this sample produce the same CDR3. The chain carries TRBV28 and TRBJ1-2; TRBD1 agrees at 7 bases. Looked up from germline, CDR1 is MDHEN and CDR2 is SYDVKM. There are 13 residues in the CDR3. V was clipped by 2 bases and J by 4 bases; unmatched bases: 1. As DNA, the CDR3 is TGTGCCAGCAGTTTAAGACAGGGCTATGGCTACACCTTC. It yields the protein CASSLRQGYGYTF.

CDR3 protein: CAGPGGRTEAFF. CDR3 bases: TGCGCCGGCCCAGGGGGACGCACTGAAGCTTTCTTT. This chain joins TRBV5-1 and TRBJ1-1, with 7 bases matching TRBD1. This CDR3 has 12 residues. Germline values: CDR1 SGHRS, CDR2 YFSETQ. J gave up 4 bases and V 10 bases, and 7 bases lay outside the gene matches.

The rearrangement links TRBV29-1 to TRBJ2-7; 7 bases align to TRBD1. V was clipped by 7 bases and J by 4 bases; unmatched bases: 7. The CDR3 contains 12 residues. In germline, CDR1 is SQVTM, CDR2 ANQGSEA. The CDR3 loop is CSARTGKYEQYV. DNA of the CDR3: TGCAGCGCAAGGACAGGTAAATACGAGCAGTACGTC.

V and J are TRBV6-5 and TRBJ1-4; 10 nucleotides agree with TRBD1. The CDR3 runs to 14 residues. V shed 4 bases and J 7 bases; nucleotides not matched to a gene: 3. CDR1 is MNHEY and CDR2 is SVGAGI in the germline V gene. CDR3: CASSSGQGGEKLFF. In DNA, the CDR3 is TGTGCCAGCAGTTCCGGACAGGGGGGTGAAAAACTGTTTTTT.

V usage is TRBV2 and J usage is TRBJ2-5; perhaps TRBD2 as D (5 bases). The CDR3 extends over 13 amino acids. Trimming took off 7 bases at V and 10 bases at J, with 19 bases between the two ends. Germline CDR1 is SNHLY and CDR2 is FYNNEI. As DNA, the CDR3 is TGTGCCAGCATCGAGCGGCGTTGGGAGTTCCAGTACTTC. This translates into CASIERRWEFQYF.

This rearrangement joins TRBV5-4 to TRBJ2-1; 7 bases are a match to TRBD1. The CDR3 runs 16 residues. V shed 3 bases, J shed 0 bases, and the junction held 6 bases outside the gene matches. Germline V gene lookup returns CDR1 SGHNT and CDR2 YYREEE (reference sequence). CDR3 protein: CASSSDRFSSYNEQFF. DNA of the CDR3: TGTGCCAGCAGCTCGGACAGGTTTAGCTCCTACAATGAGCAGTTCTTC.

The chain couples TRBV9 to TRBJ1-1; 10 nucleotides agree with TRBD1. The CDR3 runs 16 residues. J was trimmed by 10 bases and V by 7 bases; bases with no gene match: 19. Germline loops: CDR1 SGDLS, CDR2 YYNGEE. The DNA of the CDR3 is TGTGCCAGCGGGAGGGTTTCAGACAGGGGGCAAGTTAGAGCTTTCTTT. It specifies CASGRVSDRGQVRAFF.

The chain recombines TRBV6-5 with TRBJ1-5, with 8 bases that match TRBD1. Germline lookup yields CDR1 MNHEY and CDR2 SVGAGI. The CDR3 is 14 amino acids. Trimming took 7 bases from V and 4 from J; bases not matched to a gene: 6. The DNA for the CDR3 is TGTGCCAGCACCCACCGACAGGGGAATCAGCCCCAGCATTTT. It specifies CASTHRQGNQPQHF.

The chain combines TRBV4-1 with TRBJ2-1; the match to TRBD2 covers 8 bases. The V gene's germline CDR1 is MGHRA and CDR2 YSYEKL. CDR3 length: 17 residues. Trimming removed 0 bases from V and 4 bases from J; junction bases left unmatched: 8. The CDR3 nucleotides are TGCGCCAGCAGCCAAGATCCAGCGGGGGAACGGTACAATGAGCAGTTCTTC. It is translated as CASSQDPAGERYNEQFF.

J is TRBJ1-1 and V is TRBV6-5, with a weak D call TRBD1 (5 bases). There are 13 residues in the CDR3. Germline-derived CDR1 and CDR2 are MNHEY and SVGAGI. V was clipped by 8 bases and J by 1 base, with 11 bases between them. CDR3 sequence reads: CASVGQGNTEAFF. The CDR3 DNA follows: TGTGCCAGCGTAGGACAAGGGAACACTGAAGCTTTCTTT.

This sequence joins TRBV7-2 and TRBJ1-2, with D maybe TRBD1 (5 bases). Trimming took off 4 bases at V and 4 bases at J, with 7 bases between the two ends. In germline, CDR1 is SGHTA, CDR2 FQGNSA. The CDR3 has 12 amino acids. The CDR3 is CASSSTVYGYTF. The DNA for the CDR3 is TGTGCCAGCAGCTCGACAGTCTATGGCTACACCTTC.

The CDR3 region is CASSLDPGGLGTEAFF. The CDR3 DNA is TGCGCCAGCAGCTTGGACCCGGGAGGGCTGGGCACTGAAGCTTTCTTT. The chain has TRBV5-1 and TRBJ1-1; no reliable D call. From germline, CDR1 is SGHRS and CDR2 YFSETQ. V shed 0 bases and J shed 4 bases, with 16 bases lying between them. This CDR3 region has 16 residues.

The rearrangement joins TRBV2 to TRBJ1-2; tentatively, D is TRBD1 (5 bases). Deletions cut 3 bases from V and 8 bases from J, with 22 bases between. This CDR3 is 16 amino acids long. Germline V gene lookup returns CDR1 SNHLY and CDR2 FYNNEI. The CDR3 nucleotides are TGTGCCAGCAGTGATATGACAGCGCAGGGCTCCGGAGGCTACACCTTC. Protein: CASSDMTAQGSGGYTF.

The V and J genes are TRBV7-9 and TRBJ1-1; 7 nucleotides agree with TRBD1. This CDR3 comprises 14 residues. The ends lost 5 bases at V and 10 bases at J; junction bases unmatched: 13. In germline, CDR1 is SEHNR, CDR2 FQNEAQ (reference sequence). CDR3 bases: TGTGCCAGCAGCCCTCCGACAGGGCCCGGCGGAGCTTTCTTT. It encodes CASSPPTGPGGAFF.